The 3 T cell receptor beta chains below come from one sample, sequenced in a study of blood T cell repertoires in COVID-19. Generated by immunoSEQ multiplex PCR, the TCRdb table keeps only in-frame clones and is missing some. The data show around 56,000 clones, with almost 80% seen just once and about 3.5% held by the top ten. The sample consisted of peripheral blood. The receptor source for this set is a man in his 60s with acute or convalescent COVID-19.

This sequence joins TRBV27 and TRBJ1-1, with D unclear. CDR1 is MNHEY and CDR2 is SMNVEV in the germline V gene (reference sequence). This CDR3 has 11 residues. V was pared by 4 bases and J by 9 bases, with 9 bases between. CDR3 in amino acids: CASSYREKAFF. CDR3 in DNA: TGTGCCAGCAGTTATCGAGAAAAAGCTTTCTTT.

This chain connects TRBV11-2 to TRBJ2-1, with 8 bases fitting TRBD1. The CDR3 has 14 residues. Trimming removed 5 bases from V and 4 bases from J; junction bases left unmatched: 4. Germline lookup yields CDR1 SGHAT and CDR2 FQNNGV. For the CDR3, the DNA is TGTGCCAGCAGCATACAGGGGGTTTACAATGAGCAGTTCTTC. Its protein product is CASSIQGVYNEQFF.

The rearrangement joins TRBV7-9 to TRBJ2-3; D is unclear. V lost 1 base, J lost 0 bases, and 14 bases lay in between. The CDR3 length is 17 residues. Germline assignment: CDR1 SEHNR and CDR2 FQNEAQ (reference sequence). The CDR3 region has the DNA TGTGCCAGCAGCTTAGGTTGGCTTCCCCCTAGCACAGATACGCAGTATTTT. It is translated as CASSLGWLPPSTDTQYF.